The rows below give T cell receptor beta chains drawn from one sample of a study of blood T cell repertoires in COVID-19. The table came from immunoSEQ multiplex PCR; TCRdb's copy has only in-frame clones and leaves some out. The data contain approximately 200,000 clones, 87% of them seen just once; the ten biggest clones take up 1.5% to 2%. The sequenced sample was peripheral blood. The source is a man aged 35 to 55 with active or convalescent COVID-19. Each CDR3 is given with its conserved first and last residue. A D gene is named only where the DNA matches it firmly. A row's size may be missing; if present it is once, few, many or a size class.

>.|TRBV11-2|TRBJ2-7|.
CASSLYRQENYEQYF
TGTGCCAGCAGCTTATACAGGCAGGAGAACTACGAGCAGTACTTC
>.|TRBV28|TRBJ1-1|.
CAVDRRNTEAFF
TGTGCTGTGGACAGAAGAAACACTGAAGCTTTCTTT
>.|TRBV3-1/TRBV3-2|TRBJ2-7|TRBD1
CASSLRGRSGSYEQYF
TGTGCCAGCAGCCTTAGGGGGCGTTCCGGCTCCTACGAGCAGTACTTC
>.|TRBV6-5|TRBJ1-2|TRBD1
CASSSDRGYGYTF
TGTGCCAGCAGCTCGGACAGGGGGTATGGCTACACCTTC
>.|TRBV5-1|TRBJ2-7|.
CASSSFSTGSGYLYEQYF
TGCGCCAGCAGCTCTTTTTCAACAGGATCAGGCTATCTGTACGAGCAGTACTTC
>.|TRBV5-1|TRBJ2-5|.
CASSSLAGKETQYF
TGCGCCAGCAGTTCCCTGGCGGGGAAAGAGACCCAGTACTTC
>.|TRBV28|TRBJ1-3|.
CASSFFPTGRGNTIYF
TGTGCCAGCAGTTTTTTCCCGACAGGCCGTGGAAACACCATATATTTT
>.|TRBV6-6|TRBJ1-1|.
CASTWNTEAFF
TGTGCCAGCACTTGGAACACTGAAGCTTTCTTT
>once|TRBV2|TRBJ1-1|.
CASRRGSGWDTEAFF
TGTGCCAGCAGGAGGGGTAGCGGTTGGGACACTGAAGCTTTCTTT
>.|TRBV9|TRBJ2-3|TRBD1
CASSVGDRGLADTQYF
TGTGCCAGCAGCGTAGGTGACAGGGGCCTCGCAGATACGCAGTATTTT